The clone carrying this T cell receptor beta chain appeared once. The data are from a study of technical replicates of blood from a few donors. The V and J ends lost 4 bases and 3 bases respectively, with 15 bases between them. CDR3 length: 15 amino acids. Germline V gene data show CDR1 as SGHDT and CDR2 as YYEEEE. TCRdb's table, derived via immunoSEQ multiplex PCR, lists solely in-frame clones and lacks some. The table lists roughly 8,000 clones, roughly 88% of them singletons. Sequencing input: PBMCs. The V gene is TRBV5-6, the J gene TRBJ2-3; a weak D match, TRBD2 (6 bases). This clonotype was sampled from a human donor in good health. CDR3 region: CASSRRAGGTDTQYF. The DNA of the CDR3 is TGTGCCAGCAGCCGGAGGGCCGGGGGAACAGATACGCAGTATTTT.